The 10 T cell receptor beta chains listed next were all sequenced from one sample in a study of PD-1 blockade in classical Hodgkin lymphoma. The method was immunoSEQ multiplex PCR; TCRdb's version includes in-frame clones alone and lacks a portion of them. The repertoire includes 5,000 to 6,500 clones, approximately 87% of them detected once, and 20% to 25% sits in the top ten. Specified time point: newly diagnosed, previously untreated cHL patient sample. Magnetic depletion of non-target cells from thawed PBMCs yielded purified CD8+ T cells. Sequenced sample: CD8+ T cells from blood. These receptor sequences come from a human donor with classical Hodgkin lymphoma.

V usage is TRBV14 and J usage is TRBJ2-3, with 8 bases fitting TRBD1. The V gene end was trimmed by 3 bases and the J gene end by 2 bases; junction bases not matched to a gene: 7. The CDR3 length is 16 residues. The germline CDR1 and CDR2 sequences are SGHDN and FVKESK. The CDR3 loop reads CASSQSSGGPTDTQYF. The CDR3 bases are TGTGCCAGCAGCCAGTCGTCAGGGGGCCCCACAGATACGCAGTATTTT. Filled out from reference TRBV14 and TRBJ2-3, the complete variable domain reads EAGVTQFPSHSVIEKGQTVTLRCDPISGHDNLYWYRRVMGKEIKFLLHFVKESKQDESGMPNNRFLAERTGGTYSTLKVQPAELEDSGVYFCASSQSSGGPTDTQYFGPGTRLTVL.

This rearrangement joins TRBV6-4 to TRBJ1-1; D is perhaps TRBD1 (6 bases). V lost 6 bases and J 7 bases, leaving 18 bases between the germline ends. The CDR3 has 14 residues. Per germline, CDR1 MRHNA and CDR2 SNTAGT. In DNA form, the CDR3 reads TGTGCCAGCAGCTCAGATGGGGGGGCTGGTGAAGCTTTCTTT. This codes for CASSSDGGAGEAFF.

The table lists this clone with a few counts. J is TRBJ1-1 and V is TRBV27; D gene unclear. This CDR3 has 13 amino acids. With 2 bases removed from V and 7 bases from J, the gap between germline ends came to 11 bases. Germline CDR1 MNHEY, CDR2 SMNVEV (reference sequence). CDR3 loop: CASSLSGGVEAFF. The CDR3 nucleotides read TGTGCCAGCAGTTTAAGTGGTGGGGTTGAAGCTTTCTTT.

This sequence joins TRBV7-9 and TRBJ2-1; 11 positions match TRBD1. With 5 bases clipped from V and 2 bases from J, the junction kept 8 bases outside the gene matches. The CDR3 extends over 17 amino acids. The germline V gene has CDR1 SEHNR and CDR2 FQNEAQ (reference sequence). The CDR3 DNA sequence: TGTGCCAGCAGCCCTAGGGGGGGACAGGGGGCCTACAATGAGCAGTTCTTC. It specifies CASSPRGGQGAYNEQFF.

J is TRBJ2-1 and V is TRBV25-1; D is unresolved. This CDR3 is 11 amino acids long. V was clipped by 7 bases and J by 7 bases, with 8 bases between them. The germline CDR1 and CDR2 sequences are MGHDK and SYGVNS. The CDR3 here is CASTSRNEQFF. For the CDR3, the DNA is TGTGCCAGCACCTCGAGGAATGAGCAGTTCTTC.

The chain recombines TRBV13 with TRBJ2-3; no reliable D call. Trimming cost V 4 bases and J 2 bases, with 1 base left between them. The CDR3 extends over 11 amino acids. Germline V gene sequence: CDR1 PRHDT, CDR2 FYEKMQ (reference sequence). The CDR3 region is CASSSTDTQYF. The CDR3 nucleotides are TGTGCCAGCAGCTCCACAGATACGCAGTATTTT.

This clone was detected once. This chain uses TRBV25-1 with TRBJ2-7, with 9 bases identical to TRBD1. This CDR3 is built from 13 residues. Germline V CDR1 and CDR2: MGHDK, SYGVNS. V gave up 10 bases and J gave up 0 bases; unmatched junction bases: 4. CDR3 residues: CATWDRVSYEQYF. The CDR3 DNA reads TGTGCCACCTGGGACAGGGTCTCCTACGAGCAGTACTTC.

The V gene is TRBV25-1, the J gene TRBJ2-7; 10 bases fit TRBD1. V shed 4 bases and J 1 base; nucleotides not matched to a gene: 1. Germline CDR1 MGHDK, CDR2 SYGVNS. The CDR3 contains 14 residues. CDR3 nucleotide sequence: TGTGCCAGCAGTGGGGACAGGGGATCCTACGAGCAGTACTTC. Translating it yields CASSGDRGSYEQYF.

The chain combines TRBV5-4 with TRBJ1-1; 7 bases map to TRBD1. This CDR3 spans 15 amino acids. The germline CDR1 and CDR2 sequences are SGHNT and YYREEE (reference sequence). V lost 4 bases to trimming and J lost 1 base; unmatched junction nucleotides: 7. CDR3 residues: CASSRRDRANTEAFF. For the CDR3, the DNA is TGTGCCAGCAGCAGACGAGACAGGGCGAACACTGAAGCTTTCTTT.

This sequence joins TRBV2 and TRBJ2-7; possibly TRBD1 for D (6 bases). The V gene lost 6 bases and the J gene lost 3 bases, with 12 bases spanning the gap. Germline CDR1 and CDR2: SNHLY and FYNNEI. This CDR3 comprises 13 residues. The CDR3 region is CASRGLGHYEQYF. DNA of the CDR3: TGTGCCAGCAGAGGTCTGGGACACTACGAGCAGTACTTC.